This is a list of T cell receptor beta chains from one sample in a study of long-term antiretroviral therapy in people with HIV. The assay was immunoSEQ multiplex PCR, and TCRdb's table has in-frame clones only and misses some. The sample includes about 28,000 clones, roughly nine tenths of them seen just once. The source material was unsorted PBMCs, sampled 3.1 years after starting antiretroviral therapy. The source of these receptors is a man in his late teens or twenties with HIV. Each CDR3 is given with its conserved first and last residue. A D gene is named only where the DNA matches it firmly. Size values are once, few and many counts, or a class for expanded clones, and some rows have none.

clone_size: .
j_call: TRBJ2-7
v_call: TRBV6-6
d_call: .
cdr3_aa: CASGGGSTYEQYF
cdr3_nt: TGTGCCAGCGGGGGCGGGTCCACCTACGAGCAGTACTTC

clone_size: .
j_call: TRBJ2-7
v_call: TRBV6-4
d_call: .
cdr3_aa: CASIQLGLPPSGEQYF
cdr3_nt: TGTGCCAGCATTCAATTGGGGCTCCCGCCCTCTGGAGAGCAGTACTTC

clone_size: .
j_call: TRBJ2-2
v_call: TRBV5-1
d_call: TRBD1
cdr3_aa: CASSGTGDSGELFF
cdr3_nt: TGCGCCAGCAGCGGGACAGGGGATTCCGGGGAGCTGTTTTTT

clone_size: .
j_call: TRBJ2-1
v_call: TRBV2
d_call: TRBD2
cdr3_aa: CASHPGTSAWDEQFF
cdr3_nt: TGTGCCAGCCATCCGGGGACTAGCGCCTGGGATGAGCAGTTCTTC

clone_size: .
j_call: TRBJ1-1
v_call: TRBV2
d_call: .
cdr3_aa: CASGNTEAFF
cdr3_nt: TGTGCCAGCGGTAACACTGAAGCTTTCTTT

clone_size: .
j_call: TRBJ2-5
v_call: TRBV19
d_call: .
cdr3_aa: CASSGAGLEETQYF
cdr3_nt: TGTGCCAGTAGTGGCGCGGGATTGGAAGAGACCCAGTACTTC

clone_size: .
j_call: TRBJ1-5
v_call: TRBV5-4
d_call: .
cdr3_aa: CASSLVPDSNQPQHF
cdr3_nt: TGTGCCAGCAGCTTGGTCCCGGATAGCAATCAGCCCCAGCATTTT

clone_size: .
j_call: TRBJ1-4
v_call: TRBV18
d_call: TRBD1
cdr3_aa: CASSLYAVDRVNEKLFF
cdr3_nt: TGTGCCAGCTCCCTCTATGCGGTCGACAGGGTTAATGAAAAACTGTTTTTT

clone_size: .
j_call: TRBJ2-5
v_call: TRBV7-3
d_call: TRBD2
cdr3_aa: CASSLGLAGEETQYF
cdr3_nt: TGTGCCAGCAGCCTAGGACTAGCGGGGGAAGAGACCCAGTACTTC

clone_size: .
j_call: TRBJ2-7
v_call: TRBV6-5
d_call: .
cdr3_aa: CASSQSAGTYEQYF
cdr3_nt: TGTGCCAGCAGTCAATCAGCGGGTACCTACGAGCAGTACTTC

clone_size: .
j_call: TRBJ1-1
v_call: TRBV10-3
d_call: TRBD1
cdr3_aa: CAISDADRNVMNTEAFF
cdr3_nt: TGTGCCATCAGTGACGCGGACAGGAATGTCATGAACACTGAAGCTTTCTTT

clone_size: .
j_call: TRBJ1-5
v_call: TRBV6-5
d_call: .
cdr3_aa: CASGRVDQPQHF
cdr3_nt: TGTGCCAGCGGGCGAGTCGATCAGCCCCAGCATTTT

clone_size: .
j_call: TRBJ2-2
v_call: TRBV7-6
d_call: TRBD2
cdr3_aa: CASSSPGLDAGELFF
cdr3_nt: TGTGCCAGCAGCTCTCCGGGACTAGATGCCGGGGAGCTGTTTTTT

clone_size: once
j_call: TRBJ2-7
v_call: TRBV15
d_call: .
cdr3_aa: CATSRMRQHLFEQYF
cdr3_nt: TGTGCCACCAGCAGGATGCGACAGCACCTTTTCGAGCAGTACTTC

clone_size: .
j_call: TRBJ2-2
v_call: TRBV9
d_call: TRBD1
cdr3_aa: CASSVRSQGANTGELFF
cdr3_nt: TGTGCCAGCAGCGTAAGGTCACAGGGGGCGAACACCGGGGAGCTGTTTTTT

clone_size: .
j_call: TRBJ2-2
v_call: TRBV18
d_call: .
cdr3_aa: CASSLSQAGNTGELFF
cdr3_nt: TGTGCCAGCTCACTATCACAAGCGGGGAACACCGGGGAGCTGTTTTTT

clone_size: .
j_call: TRBJ2-7
v_call: TRBV29-1
d_call: .
cdr3_aa: CSVVRQEPYEQYF
cdr3_nt: TGCAGCGTTGTCAGGCAGGAACCTTACGAGCAGTACTTC

clone_size: .
j_call: TRBJ1-3
v_call: TRBV5-6
d_call: .
cdr3_aa: CASSRSGTGNTIYF
cdr3_nt: TGTGCCAGCAGCCGGAGTGGAACCGGAAACACCATATATTTT

clone_size: .
j_call: TRBJ2-1
v_call: TRBV7-9
d_call: .
cdr3_aa: CASSQTGSSYNEQFF
cdr3_nt: TGTGCCAGCAGCCAAACAGGGAGCTCCTACAATGAGCAGTTCTTC

clone_size: .
j_call: TRBJ2-7
v_call: TRBV5-5
d_call: .
cdr3_aa: CASSPSTGTPYEQYF
cdr3_nt: TGTGCCAGCAGCCCGTCAACCGGGACCCCCTACGAGCAGTACTTC

clone_size: .
j_call: TRBJ2-3
v_call: TRBV6-6
d_call: .
cdr3_aa: CASSTSKIADTQYF
cdr3_nt: TGTGCCAGCAGTACAAGCAAGATCGCAGATACGCAGTATTTT

clone_size: .
j_call: TRBJ2-7
v_call: TRBV5-6
d_call: TRBD2
cdr3_aa: CASTLLAGISYEQYF
cdr3_nt: TGTGCCAGCACCCTCTTAGCGGGGATCTCCTACGAGCAGTACTTC

clone_size: once
j_call: TRBJ1-3
v_call: TRBV2
d_call: TRBD1
cdr3_aa: CASRETGAGNTIYF
cdr3_nt: TGTGCCAGCAGGGAGACAGGGGCCGGAAACACCATATATTTT

clone_size: .
j_call: TRBJ1-1
v_call: TRBV4-1
d_call: TRBD1
cdr3_aa: CASSQAGQRKAFF
cdr3_nt: TGCGCCAGCAGCCAAGCGGGACAGCGAAAAGCTTTCTTT

clone_size: .
j_call: TRBJ2-3
v_call: TRBV6-6
d_call: TRBD2
cdr3_aa: CASSRAGGSSTDTQYF
cdr3_nt: TGTGCCAGCAGTAGAGCGGGGGGGAGTAGCACAGATACGCAGTATTTT

clone_size: .
j_call: TRBJ1-6
v_call: TRBV6-1
d_call: TRBD1
cdr3_aa: CASRSTGVNSPLHF
cdr3_nt: TGTGCCAGCAGATCGACAGGGGTAAATTCACCCCTCCACTTT

clone_size: .
j_call: TRBJ1-1
v_call: TRBV10-3
d_call: .
cdr3_aa: CAIRTADGSEAFF
cdr3_nt: TGTGCCATCAGAACTGCGGACGGATCTGAAGCTTTCTTT

clone_size: .
j_call: TRBJ2-1
v_call: TRBV5-4
d_call: .
cdr3_aa: CAASSGGPGNEQFF
cdr3_nt: TGTGCCGCCAGCTCGGGGGGCCCGGGGAATGAGCAGTTCTTC

clone_size: .
j_call: TRBJ2-2
v_call: TRBV9
d_call: TRBD2
cdr3_aa: CASSRQSGGALPGELFF
cdr3_nt: TGTGCCAGCAGCAGACAAAGCGGGGGGGCACTACCCGGGGAGCTGTTTTTT

clone_size: .
j_call: TRBJ2-1
v_call: TRBV12-5
d_call: TRBD2
cdr3_aa: CASGQPGLAGGFYNEQFF
cdr3_nt: TGTGCTAGTGGTCAACCGGGACTAGCGGGGGGGTTTTACAATGAGCAGTTCTTC

clone_size: .
j_call: TRBJ2-1
v_call: TRBV5-1
d_call: .
cdr3_aa: CASSWGGGGEQFF
cdr3_nt: TGCGCCAGCAGCTGGGGAGGGGGCGGTGAGCAGTTCTTC

clone_size: .
j_call: TRBJ2-2
v_call: TRBV9
d_call: .
cdr3_aa: CASSVIDGGELFF
cdr3_nt: TGTGCCAGCAGCGTAATCGATGGCGGGGAGCTGTTTTTT

clone_size: .
j_call: TRBJ1-1
v_call: TRBV6-1
d_call: .
cdr3_aa: CASSLSGWGNTEAFF
cdr3_nt: TGTGCCAGCAGTCTCTCGGGCTGGGGGAACACTGAAGCTTTCTTT

clone_size: .
j_call: TRBJ2-7
v_call: TRBV11-1
d_call: .
cdr3_aa: CASSSGELFNEQYF
cdr3_nt: TGTGCCAGCAGCTCAGGAGAGCTTTTCAACGAGCAGTACTTC

clone_size: .
j_call: TRBJ1-5
v_call: TRBV12-5
d_call: .
cdr3_aa: CASGLVRKGDFNSNQPQHF
cdr3_nt: TGTGCTAGTGGTTTGGTACGGAAAGGGGACTTTAATAGCAATCAGCCCCAGCATTTT

clone_size: .
j_call: TRBJ1-5
v_call: TRBV2
d_call: .
cdr3_aa: CASSDFGTVSNQPQHF
cdr3_nt: TGTGCCAGCAGTGATTTCGGGACGGTTAGCAATCAGCCCCAGCATTTT

clone_size: .
j_call: TRBJ1-3
v_call: TRBV19
d_call: .
cdr3_aa: CASSNSGDTIYF
cdr3_nt: TGTGCCAGTAGTAACAGCGGGGACACCATATATTTT

clone_size: .
j_call: TRBJ1-2
v_call: TRBV9
d_call: .
cdr3_aa: CASSVDQGGNYGYTF
cdr3_nt: TGTGCCAGCAGCGTAGATCAGGGAGGTAACTATGGCTACACCTTC

clone_size: .
j_call: TRBJ1-3
v_call: TRBV7-2
d_call: .
cdr3_aa: CASSLRPSSGNTIYF
cdr3_nt: TGTGCCAGCAGCTTAAGGCCCAGCTCTGGAAACACCATATATTTT

clone_size: .
j_call: TRBJ2-7
v_call: TRBV6-5
d_call: TRBD1
cdr3_aa: CASRLQGDYEQYF
cdr3_nt: TGTGCCAGCAGGCTACAGGGGGACTACGAGCAGTACTTC

clone_size: once
j_call: TRBJ2-7
v_call: TRBV7-6
d_call: TRBD2
cdr3_aa: CASSLEALAGYEQYF
cdr3_nt: TGTGCCAGCAGCTTAGAGGCTCTAGCGGGTTACGAGCAGTACTTC

clone_size: .
j_call: TRBJ2-3
v_call: TRBV7-2
d_call: TRBD1
cdr3_aa: CASSKQGQDTQYF
cdr3_nt: TGTGCCAGCAGCAAACAGGGACAGGATACGCAGTATTTT

clone_size: .
j_call: TRBJ2-5
v_call: TRBV7-2
d_call: .
cdr3_aa: CASSLVSVRETQYF
cdr3_nt: TGTGCCAGCAGCTTAGTGTCCGTCCGAGAGACCCAGTACTTC

clone_size: .
j_call: TRBJ1-2
v_call: TRBV6-6
d_call: .
cdr3_aa: CASSYSSSQGAYGYTF
cdr3_nt: TGTGCCAGCAGTTACTCGTCCTCCCAAGGGGCCTATGGCTACACCTTC

clone_size: .
j_call: TRBJ1-2
v_call: TRBV5-5
d_call: TRBD1
cdr3_aa: CASSFPGQGLGGGYTF
cdr3_nt: TGTGCCAGCAGCTTTCCGGGACAGGGGCTAGGCGGTGGCTACACCTTC

clone_size: .
j_call: TRBJ2-1
v_call: TRBV6-5
d_call: .
cdr3_aa: CASSYSVTSLGEQFF
cdr3_nt: TGTGCCAGCAGTTACTCGGTTACTAGTTTGGGTGAGCAGTTCTTC

clone_size: .
j_call: TRBJ2-7
v_call: TRBV29-1
d_call: TRBD1
cdr3_aa: CSVSQSGTGFHEQYF
cdr3_nt: TGCAGCGTTTCCCAATCCGGGACAGGGTTCCACGAGCAGTACTTC

clone_size: .
j_call: TRBJ2-3
v_call: TRBV19
d_call: TRBD2
cdr3_aa: CASTPWASGNGDTQYF
cdr3_nt: TGTGCCAGTACCCCATGGGCTAGCGGGAATGGAGATACGCAGTATTTT

clone_size: .
j_call: TRBJ2-1
v_call: TRBV18
d_call: TRBD1
cdr3_aa: CASSSGQGNEQFF
cdr3_nt: TGTGCCAGCTCATCGGGACAGGGCAATGAGCAGTTCTTC

clone_size: .
j_call: TRBJ1-2
v_call: TRBV9
d_call: .
cdr3_aa: CASSVGAEYGYTF
cdr3_nt: TGTGCCAGCAGCGTAGGTGCCGAATATGGCTACACCTTC

clone_size: once
j_call: TRBJ2-1
v_call: TRBV19
d_call: TRBD2
cdr3_aa: CATQGLAGYNEQFF
cdr3_nt: TGTGCCACCCAAGGACTAGCGGGGTACAATGAGCAGTTCTTC

clone_size: .
j_call: TRBJ2-3
v_call: TRBV9
d_call: .
cdr3_aa: CASSADRASTDTQYF
cdr3_nt: TGTGCCAGCAGCGCTGACAGAGCTAGCACAGATACGCAGTATTTT

clone_size: .
j_call: TRBJ2-3
v_call: TRBV11-1
d_call: TRBD2
cdr3_aa: CASSSSTSGRAGVDTQYF
cdr3_nt: TGTGCCAGCAGCTCTTCAACTAGCGGGAGGGCGGGTGTTGATACGCAGTATTTT

clone_size: .
j_call: TRBJ2-7
v_call: TRBV25-1
d_call: .
cdr3_aa: CASSFRFRDGSYYEQYF
cdr3_nt: TGTGCCAGCAGCTTCCGGTTCCGGGACGGAAGTTACTACGAGCAGTACTTC

clone_size: .
j_call: TRBJ2-7
v_call: TRBV28
d_call: .
cdr3_aa: CASGYDQKYSYEQYF
cdr3_nt: TGTGCCAGCGGCTATGATCAGAAATACTCCTACGAGCAGTACTTC